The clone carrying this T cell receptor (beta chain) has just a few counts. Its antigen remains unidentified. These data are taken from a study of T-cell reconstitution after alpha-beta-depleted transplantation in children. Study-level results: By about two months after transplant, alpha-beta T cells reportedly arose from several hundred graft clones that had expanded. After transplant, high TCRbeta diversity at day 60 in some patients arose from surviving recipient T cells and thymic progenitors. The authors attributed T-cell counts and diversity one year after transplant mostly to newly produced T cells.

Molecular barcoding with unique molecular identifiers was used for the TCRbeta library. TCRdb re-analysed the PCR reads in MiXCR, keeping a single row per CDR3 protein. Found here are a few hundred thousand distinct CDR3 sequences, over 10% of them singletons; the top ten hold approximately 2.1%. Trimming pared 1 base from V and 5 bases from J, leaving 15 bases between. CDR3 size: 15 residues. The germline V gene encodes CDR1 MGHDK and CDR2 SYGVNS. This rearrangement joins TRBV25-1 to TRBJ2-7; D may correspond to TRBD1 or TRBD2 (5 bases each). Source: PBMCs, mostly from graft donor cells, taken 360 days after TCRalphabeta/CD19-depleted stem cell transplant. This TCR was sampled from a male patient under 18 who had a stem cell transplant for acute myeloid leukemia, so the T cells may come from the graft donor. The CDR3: CASSESGPWGNEQYF. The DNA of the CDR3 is TGTGCCAGCAGTGAATCGGGACCCTGGGGCAACGAGCAGTACTTC.